One sample yielded the 13 T cell receptor beta chains listed below, sequenced in a study of control samples from healthy donors and cancer patients. Sequencing was performed with immunoSEQ multiplex PCR; in TCRdb, only in-frame clones are kept and a portion is missing. The table includes roughly 30,000 clones, 80% to 95% detected once. Sequenced: PBMCs. The receptors stem from a middle-aged man with colorectal cancer.

V and J are TRBV7-8 and TRBJ1-2; 8 nucleotides line up with TRBD1. CDR3 length equals 14 residues. V shed 5 bases, J shed 7 bases, and the junction held 9 bases outside the gene matches. Per the germline V gene, CDR1 is SGHVS and CDR2 is FQNEAQ. The CDR3 loop reads CASSPRTGWSGYTF. The CDR3 region has the DNA TGTGCCAGCAGCCCTCGGACAGGGTGGAGTGGCTACACCTTC.

The V and J genes are TRBV9 and TRBJ1-3; 7 bases line up with TRBD1. V was pared by 3 bases and J by 0 bases, with 6 bases of the junction left unmatched. CDR1 SGDLS and CDR2 YYNGEE come from the germline V gene. The CDR3 spans 16 residues. CDR3 sequence reads: CASSAPGQHSGNTIYF. CDR3 nucleotides: TGTGCCAGCAGCGCACCGGGACAGCACTCTGGAAACACCATATATTTT.

V usage is TRBV7-8 and J usage is TRBJ1-6; 7 positions agree with TRBD1. The germline CDR1 and CDR2 sequences are SGHVS and FQNEAQ. This CDR3 contains 15 residues. V lost 10 bases, J lost 9 bases, and 15 bases stayed unmatched. CDR3 region: CATSLEGQMISPLHF. DNA of the CDR3: TGTGCCACTTCATTAGAGGGACAGATGATTTCACCCCTCCACTTT.

J is TRBJ1-2 and V is TRBV4-2; the D is unclear. The ends were cut back, 0 bases at V and 1 base at J, with 12 bases in the middle. Germline assignment: CDR1 LGHNA and CDR2 YNFKEQ. This CDR3 contains 16 residues. The CDR3 spells CASSQDRVRGNYGYTF. For the CDR3, the DNA is TGTGCCAGCAGCCAAGATAGGGTCCGGGGTAACTATGGCTACACCTTC.

The chain uses TRBV7-8 and TRBJ1-1; tentatively, D is TRBD1 (6 bases). The ends were cut back, 0 bases at V and 7 bases at J, with 18 bases in the middle. The germline gives CDR1 SGHVS, CDR2 FQNEAQ. The CDR3 runs to 16 residues. CDR3 residues: CASSLALTGRGLEAFF. Here the CDR3 DNA reads TGTGCCAGCAGCTTAGCACTCACAGGGAGGGGCCTTGAAGCTTTCTTT.

This rearrangement joins TRBV23-1 to TRBJ1-5; no clear D gene. Being an ORF, TRBV23-1 has a function that is uncertain. With 3 bases removed from V and 5 bases from J, the gap between germline ends came to 17 bases. CDR3 length: 16 residues. CDR3 residues: CASSHIRDIPDQPQHF. The CDR3 nucleotides read TGCGCCAGCAGTCATATACGAGATATCCCCGATCAGCCCCAGCATTTT.

This chain joins TRBV9 and TRBJ1-1; D gene ambiguous. Trimming shortened V by 0 bases and J by 2 bases, and 5 bases separated the two germline ends. This CDR3 spans 13 amino acids. The germline V gene encodes CDR1 SGDLS and CDR2 YYNGEE. CDR3 sequence: CASSVESNTEAFF. The CDR3 DNA is TGTGCCAGCAGCGTAGAATCAAACACTGAAGCTTTCTTT. The complete variable domain, with remaining parts taken from reference TRBV9 and TRBJ1-1, reads DSGVTQTPKHLITATGQRVTLRCSPRSGDLSVYWYQQSLDQGLQFLIQYYNGEERAKGNILERFSAQQFPDLHSELNLSSLELGDSALYFCASSVESNTEAFFGQGTRLTVV.

The V gene is TRBV5-1, the J gene TRBJ1-3, with D unresolved. The V and J ends lost 4 bases and 0 bases respectively, with 8 bases between them. The CDR3 length is 14 residues. The germline V gene encodes CDR1 SGHRS and CDR2 YFSETQ. The CDR3 here is CASSPGSSGNTIYF. CDR3 DNA sequence: TGCGCCAGCAGCCCGGGGAGCTCTGGAAACACCATATATTTT.

The chain recombines TRBV7-9 with TRBJ1-2, with a tentative D call TRBD1 (6 bases). Germline CDR1 SEHNR, CDR2 FQNEAQ (reference sequence). The V gene lost 7 bases and the J gene lost 6 bases, with 18 bases spanning the gap. The length of the CDR3 is 14 residues. CDR3 nucleotides: TGTGCCAGCACTCTGGGGCAGGGGAGGGATGGCTACACCTTC. This sequence encodes CASTLGQGRDGYTF.

V usage is TRBV19 and J usage is TRBJ1-5, with 8 bases identical to TRBD1. Germline V gene lookup returns CDR1 LNHDA and CDR2 SQIVND (reference sequence). The CDR3 length is 14 residues. J lost 6 bases, V lost 9 bases, and 10 bases had no gene match. The CDR3 DNA reads as TGTGCCAGCCCCAAACAGGGGGGTTGTCAGCCCCAGCATTTT. Translated: CASPKQGGCQPQHF.

This clone appeared a single time. The CDR3 reads CASNIGALRTEAFF. CDR3 bases: TGTGCCAGTAACATCGGGGCCCTCAGGACTGAAGCTTTCTTT. The V call is TRBV19, the J call TRBJ1-1; D perhaps matches TRBD1 (5 bases). CDR3 size: 14 residues. The germline gives CDR1 LNHDA, CDR2 SQIVND (reference sequence). V dropped 7 bases and J dropped 5 bases, with 17 bases sitting between them.

The rearrangement links TRBV20-1 to TRBJ1-2; D ambiguous. Trimming took 3 bases from V and 7 from J, leaving 12 bases between them. The CDR3 covers 12 residues. Germline V gene lookup returns CDR1 DFQATT and CDR2 SNEGSKA (reference sequence). Here the CDR3 DNA reads TGCAGTGCTAGTGCCCTTGGTACTGGCTACACCTTC. This sequence encodes CSASALGTGYTF.

The gene calls are TRBV30 and TRBJ1-1; 7 bases are a match to TRBD1. Germline CDR1 and CDR2: GTSNPN and SVGIG (reference sequence). J gave up 5 bases and V 2 bases, and 5 bases lay outside the gene matches. The length of the CDR3 is 13 residues. CDR3 in amino acids: CAWSRQGGTEAFF. The CDR3 DNA follows: TGTGCCTGGAGTCGGCAGGGGGGTACTGAAGCTTTCTTT.